Below are 14 T cell receptor beta chains sequenced from a single sample in a study of blood T cell repertoires in COVID-19. The repertoire was sequenced with immunoSEQ multiplex PCR; TCRdb's copy has only in-frame clones and lacks some. The data contain 140,000 to 150,000 clones, more than 60% of them singletons. The sequencing sample was made of peripheral blood. These receptors were obtained from a woman aged 60 to 75 with acute or convalescent COVID-19.

The V call is TRBV28, the J call TRBJ2-7, with 7 nucleotides matching TRBD1. This CDR3 comprises 12 residues. Trimming took 6 bases from V and 6 from J; bases not matched to a gene: 5. The V gene's germline CDR1 is MDHEN and CDR2 SYDVKM. Here the CDR3 DNA reads TGTGCCAGCAGCCTGACAGGGTTCGAGCAGTACTTC. Protein: CASSLTGFEQYF.

This clone was detected only once. V is TRBV28 and J is TRBJ2-1, with no clear D. The CDR3 runs to 18 residues. Germline CDR1 and CDR2: MDHEN and SYDVKM. Trimming pared 1 base from V and 2 bases from J, leaving 18 bases between. The DNA of the CDR3 is TGTGCCAGCAGTTTATCCCTCAATAGTTCCCTCACCTACAATGAGCAGTTCTTC. Its protein product is CASSLSLNSSLTYNEQFF. Full variable domain (rest looked up from reference TRBV28 and TRBJ2-1): DVKVTQSSRYLVKRTGEKVFLECVQDMDHENMFWYRQDPGLGLRLIYFSYDVKMKEKGDIPEGYSVSREKKERFSLILESASTNQTSMYLCASSLSLNSSLTYNEQFFGPGTRLTVL.

The CDR3 protein is CASSLRTGSEKLFF. CDR3 DNA sequence: TGTGCCAGCAGCTTGCGGACAGGGAGTGAAAAACTGTTTTTT. This chain joins TRBV5-6 and TRBJ1-4; 8 nucleotides match TRBD1. V lost 1 base, J lost 7 bases, and 3 bases stayed unmatched. The CDR3 has 14 amino acids. The germline V gene encodes CDR1 SGHDT and CDR2 YYEEEE.

Only one count was recorded for this clone. The chain uses TRBV24-1 and TRBJ2-1, with TRBD2 identical over 14 bases. The CDR3 is 16 residues long. V shed 4 bases and J 7 bases; nucleotides not matched to a gene: 5. Germline V CDR1 and CDR2: KGHDR, SFDVKD. The CDR3 region is CATSEQTSGRGNEQFF. The CDR3 DNA is TGTGCCACCAGTGAACAGACTAGCGGGAGGGGAAATGAGCAGTTCTTC.

The V and J genes are TRBV2 and TRBJ2-1, with D possibly matching TRBD1 (6 bases). CDR1 and CDR2 from the germline V gene are SNHLY and FYNNEI. CDR3 size: 16 residues. V gave up 3 bases and J gave up 5 bases, with 17 bases separating them. As DNA, the CDR3 is TGTGCCAGCAGTGAGACAGGTATCGGATTAGACAATGAGCAGTTCTTC. As protein: CASSETGIGLDNEQFF.

The chain couples TRBV6-1 to TRBJ2-1; 12 bases align to TRBD2. J lost 4 bases, V lost 4 bases, and 8 bases had no gene match. The CDR3 loop spans 17 amino acids. CDR1 is MNHNS and CDR2 is SASEGT in the germline V gene. The CDR3 nucleotides are TGTGCCAGCAGTGTGACTAGCGGGAGTCGCTATTACAATGAGCAGTTCTTC. This translates into CASSVTSGSRYYNEQFF.

J is TRBJ2-7 and V is TRBV3-1 (or the pseudogene TRBV3-2), with D possibly TRBD2 on 7 matching bases. This CDR3 comprises 15 residues. The V end was cut by 6 bases, the J end by 2 bases, with 17 bases between. CDR1 LGHDT and CDR2 YNNKEL come from the germline V gene (reference sequence). In DNA form, the CDR3 reads TGTGCCAGCAGGGGCGGGGGCCTCCTCACCTACGAGCAGTACTTC. This translates into CASRGGGLLTYEQYF.

The chain couples TRBV5-6 to TRBJ2-2, with 11 nucleotides matching TRBD2. The CDR3 runs to 16 residues. Germline-derived CDR1 and CDR2 are SGHDT and YYEEEE. J lost 3 bases, V lost 4 bases, and 5 bases had no gene match. CDR3 region: CASSDGTSGHTGELFF. Written as DNA, the CDR3 is TGTGCCAGCAGCGACGGGACTAGCGGACACACCGGGGAGCTGTTTTTT.

The chain recombines TRBV10-3 with TRBJ2-1; D gene ambiguous. The ends were cut back, 3 bases at V and 6 bases at J, with 6 bases in the middle. The CDR3 spans 12 residues. Looked up from germline, CDR1 is ENHRY and CDR2 is SYGVKD. CDR3 nucleotides: TGTGCCATCAGTGACCAGTTCAATGAGCAGTTCTTC. It yields the protein CAISDQFNEQFF.

The CDR3 nucleotides are TGTGCCAGCAGTTACGTCGGGGGAAGCAATGAGCAGTTCTTC. The encoded protein is CASSYVGGSNEQFF. The chain carries TRBV6-5 and TRBJ2-1; D possibly corresponds to TRBD2 (6 bases). The germline V and J ends were trimmed by 2 bases and 6 bases, with 11 bases remaining between them. Germline V gene sequence: CDR1 MNHEY, CDR2 SVGAGI. The CDR3 runs 14 residues.

The rearrangement links TRBV7-2 to TRBJ2-3, with 13 bases aligning to TRBD2. Losses at the gene ends were 5 bases for V and 3 bases for J; bases not matched to a gene: 11. The CDR3 length is 18 residues. CDR1 and CDR2 from the germline V gene are SGHTA and FQGNSA. The CDR3 region has the DNA TGTGCCAGCAGCCCGGGACTAGCGGGGTACAGCAATACAGATACGCAGTATTTT. Its protein product is CASSPGLAGYSNTDTQYF.

The chain recombines TRBV6-5 with TRBJ1-5; the match to TRBD1 covers 7 bases. With 7 bases clipped from V and 12 bases from J, the junction kept 12 bases outside the gene matches. This CDR3 is built from 13 residues. Germline V gene sequence: CDR1 MNHEY, CDR2 SVGAGI. The CDR3 DNA reads TGTGCCAGCACTCCCTGGACAGGAGGGGGCCAGCATTTT. Encoded protein: CASTPWTGGGQHF.

The chain combines TRBV20-1 with TRBJ1-2; TRBD1 is a possible D gene (6 bases). V shed 3 bases and J shed 4 bases, with 12 bases lying between them. Per germline, CDR1 DFQATT and CDR2 SNEGSKA (reference sequence). This CDR3 has 13 amino acids. Here the CDR3 DNA reads TGCAGTGCTAGTGGGGGGGGCAGCTATGGCTACACCTTC. Translated, it gives CSASGGGSYGYTF.

V gene TRBV19 combines with J gene TRBJ1-1; weak D call: TRBD1 (5 bases). This CDR3 has 14 residues. Trimming removed 3 bases at V and 9 bases at J, with 17 bases between. Germline V CDR1 and CDR2: LNHDA, SQIVND (reference sequence). Here the CDR3 DNA reads TGTGCCAGTAGTATGCGGGACCTCTTGGGACAAGCTTTCTTT. Its protein is CASSMRDLLGQAFF.